Each of the 2 T cell receptor beta chains below was sequenced from the same sample in a study of spatial heterogeneity in lung cancer. Noted time point: blood at routine non-recurrence follow-up after resection. The study sequenced unsorted whole RNA from tumor, nontumor lung or frozen PBMC. TCRdb analysed the 5' RACE reads with MiXCR anew, one entry per CDR3 protein. The sample has approximately 27,000 distinct CDR3 sequences; around 5.9% are singletons. This specimen consisted of PBMCs, obtained at follow-up. The receptors were gathered from a male donor with early-stage non-small cell lung cancer.

In its sample, this clonotype is medium-sized (0.01 to 0.1%). V and J are TRBV5-1 and TRBJ2-2, with 10 nucleotides matching TRBD2. CDR1 is SGHRS and CDR2 is YFSETQ in the germline V gene. V trimming: 0 bases; J trimming: 4 bases; junction bases outside the gene matches: 6. The CDR3 sequence is 17 residues long. In DNA form, the CDR3 reads TGCGCCAGCAGCTTGGTTAAAGCGGGAGGGCCCACCGGGGAGCTGTTTTTT. This translates into CASSLVKAGGPTGELFF.

This clonotype appeared many times. The CDR3 bases are TGTGCCAGCAGCCCCAGGACTAGCAACGGTGTGCAGTTCTTC. Translated, it gives CASSPRTSNGVQFF. This chain connects TRBV9 to TRBJ2-1, with 8 nucleotides matching TRBD2. J was trimmed by 12 bases and V by 4 bases; bases with no gene match: 12. CDR1 and CDR2 from the germline V gene are SGDLS and YYNGEE. This CDR3 contains 14 residues.